This entry lists 23 T cell receptor beta chains sequenced from one sample in a study of T cells after yellow fever vaccination. TCRdb processed the 5' RACE reads anew with MiXCR; each CDR3 protein has one entry. The table shows about 260,000 distinct CDR3 sequences, with under 15% occurring only once. This specimen was CD4+ T cells sorted from PBMCs, taken 45 days after the yellow fever booster vaccination. The receptors shown here come from a man aged 30 to 39 who received the YFV17D yellow fever vaccine.

This clonotype was recorded a few times. The chain carries TRBV25-1 and TRBJ2-7, with D tentatively TRBD1 or TRBD2 (5 bases each). Germline V gene lookup returns CDR1 MGHDK and CDR2 SYGVNS. V was cut by 4 bases and J by 3 bases, with 16 bases left in between. The CDR3 has 15 amino acids. The CDR3 here is CASSAPGPAVYEQYF. The CDR3 region has the DNA TGTGCCAGCAGTGCACCGGGACCAGCGGTCTACGAGCAGTACTTC.

This clonotype was detected many times. The chain joins TRBV20-1 to TRBJ1-4; D gene uncertain. The ends were cut back, 4 bases at V and 0 bases at J, with 9 bases in the middle. The length of the CDR3 is 14 residues. The germline gives CDR1 DFQATT, CDR2 SNEGSKA (reference sequence). CDR3 nucleotide sequence: TGCAGTGCTACAGACGGCTCAACTAATGAAAAACTGTTTTTT. It yields the protein CSATDGSTNEKLFF.

The gene calls are TRBV24-1 and TRBJ2-1; possibly TRBD1 for D (6 bases). Trimming took 5 bases from V and 0 from J, leaving 10 bases between them. Germline CDR1 KGHDR, CDR2 SFDVKD. The CDR3 runs to 15 residues. Written as DNA, the CDR3 is TGTGCCACCAGTGCCATGGACAGCTCCTACAATGAGCAGTTCTTC. Its protein product is CATSAMDSSYNEQFF.

This clonotype appeared a few times. The chain employs TRBV7-2 and TRBJ2-7; 7 positions match TRBD2. V was pared by 8 bases and J by 2 bases, with 6 bases of the junction left unmatched. CDR3 size: 13 residues. Germline V gives CDR1 SGHTA, CDR2 FQGNSA. The CDR3: CASGAGQPYEQYF. CDR3 DNA sequence: TGTGCCAGCGGAGCGGGGCAACCCTACGAGCAGTACTTC.

The chain joins TRBV5-6 to TRBJ2-4, with TRBD1 as a possible D gene (5 bases). Trimming left V 4 bases short and J 7 bases short, with 18 bases between. The CDR3 loop spans 15 amino acids. Looked up from germline, CDR1 is SGHDT and CDR2 is YYEEEE. The CDR3 reads CASSHLGQGSNIQYF. The CDR3 bases are TGTGCCAGCAGCCACCTGGGTCAGGGATCGAACATTCAGTACTTC.

The chain has TRBV12-3 or TRBV12-4 and TRBJ2-2; 16 bases fit TRBD2. The V and J ends lost 4 bases and 6 bases, in that order; junction bases with no gene match: 2. This CDR3 comprises 16 residues. CDR3 nucleotide sequence: TGTGCCAGCAGTTCCGGGACTAGCGGGAGGGCCGGGGAGCTGTTTTTT. Amino acid sequence: CASSSGTSGRAGELFF.

This clonotype turned up a few times. The rearrangement joins TRBV5-1 to TRBJ2-1, with D possibly matching TRBD2 (5 bases). Between the trimmed V and J ends, which lost 4 bases and 6 bases, there was a span of 11 bases. The CDR3 covers 13 residues. Germline V gives CDR1 SGHRS, CDR2 YFSETQ. In DNA, the CDR3 is TGCGCCAGCAGCCGAAGGGAGCTCAATGAGCAGTTCTTC. Residues: CASSRRELNEQFF. Filled out from reference TRBV5-1 and TRBJ2-1, the complete variable domain reads KAGVTQTPRYLIKTRGQQVTLSCSPISGHRSVSWYQQTPGQGLQFLFEYFSETQRNKGNFPGRFSGRQFSNSRSEMNVSTLELGDSALYLCASSRRELNEQFFGPGTRLTVL.

The table lists this clonotype with a count of one. DNA of the CDR3: TGCAGTGCTTGGGGGACAGCAGAAGAGACCCAGTACTTC. Translated, it gives CSAWGTAEETQYF. This chain joins TRBV20-1 and TRBJ2-5, with TRBD1 identical over 7 bases. The CDR3 extends over 13 amino acids. The trim removed 5 bases at V and 3 bases at J, leaving 6 bases unmatched. From germline, CDR1 is DFQATT and CDR2 SNEGSKA (reference sequence).

This clonotype was found a few times. The chain links TRBV20-1 to TRBJ2-5; D is uncertain. The CDR3 covers 13 residues. V was cut by 3 bases and J by 3 bases, with 11 bases left in between. Per the germline V gene, CDR1 is DFQATT and CDR2 is SNEGSKA (reference sequence). The CDR3 DNA follows: TGCAGTGCTAGTTACCCGGCTAAAGAGACCCAGTACTTC. Its protein is CSASYPAKETQYF.

V gene TRBV5-1 combines with J gene TRBJ2-7; a possible D gene is TRBD1 (5 bases). Germline CDR1 reads SGHRS; CDR2 reads YFSETQ. Trimming cost V 2 bases and J 2 bases, with 8 bases left between them. CDR3 length equals 13 residues. The CDR3 DNA is TGCGCCAGCAGCTTAATGACAGCCTACGAGCAGTACTTC. It codes for CASSLMTAYEQYF.

This chain joins TRBV5-1 and TRBJ2-7; D tentatively fits TRBD1 or TRBD2 (6 bases each). Trimming removed 0 bases at V and 7 bases at J, with 17 bases between. The CDR3 is made up of 15 amino acids. Germline-derived CDR1 and CDR2 are SGHRS and YFSETQ. As DNA, the CDR3 is TGCGCCAGCAGCTTGGAGGGAGGCCTAAGGGGGGAGCAGTACTTC. This encodes CASSLEGGLRGEQYF.

This clonotype was recorded a few times. The chain joins TRBV5-4 to TRBJ2-5; D is possibly TRBD1 or TRBD2 (6 bases each). The V gene lost 3 bases and the J gene lost 5 bases, with 14 bases spanning the gap. Germline V gene sequence: CDR1 SGHNT, CDR2 YYREEE (reference sequence). This CDR3 region has 14 residues. The chain's CDR3 is CASSSGGGSETQYF. As DNA, the CDR3 is TGTGCCAGCAGCTCTGGAGGGGGGTCGGAGACCCAGTACTTC.

V and J are TRBV4-3 and TRBJ1-6; a weak D match, TRBD1 (5 bases). Germline-derived CDR1 and CDR2 are LGHNA and YSLEER. Between the trimmed V and J ends, which lost 1 base and 10 bases, there was a span of 14 bases. The length of the CDR3 is 15 residues. The CDR3 region has the DNA TGCGCCAGCAGCCAAGGACAGAAAGTTTCATCACCCCTCCACTTT. Protein: CASSQGQKVSSPLHF.

The V gene is TRBV7-2, the J gene TRBJ2-7; 9 bases line up with TRBD2. Germline assignment: CDR1 SGHTA and CDR2 FQGNSA. This CDR3 contains 14 residues. Trimming took 2 bases from V and 5 from J; bases not matched to a gene: 4. The CDR3 is CASSLTSGYNEQYF. In DNA form, the CDR3 reads TGTGCCAGCAGCTTAACTAGCGGGTATAACGAGCAGTACTTC. Based on the CDR3 plus reference TRBV7-2 and TRBJ2-7, the full variable domain is GAGVSQSPSNKVTEKGKDVELRCDPISGHTALYWYRQSLGQGLEFLIYFQGNSAPDKSGLPSDRFSAERTGGSVSTLTIQRTQQEDSAVYLCASSLTSGYNEQYFGPGTRLTVT.

This clonotype turned up a few times. The chain employs TRBV7-3 and TRBJ2-2; TRBD2 agrees at 7 bases. The trim removed 2 bases at V and 5 bases at J, leaving 5 bases unmatched. CDR3 length: 15 amino acids. From germline, CDR1 is SGHTA and CDR2 FQGTGA. DNA of the CDR3: TGTGCCAGCAGCTTAGTGGGAGGGCCTACCGGGGAGCTGTTTTTT. Translated, it gives CASSLVGGPTGELFF.

This clonotype was counted ten times or more. The chain combines TRBV5-1 with TRBJ2-1; 7 bases are shared with TRBD2. The CDR3 runs to 14 residues. The germline V gene encodes CDR1 SGHRS and CDR2 YFSETQ. V was clipped by 6 bases and J by 15 bases; unmatched bases: 18. The CDR3 here is CASKGGSSEVRGFF. CDR3 bases: TGCGCCAGCAAGGGCGGGAGTTCGGAAGTTAGGGGGTTCTTC.

This clonotype was recorded a few times. The chain carries TRBV10-3 and TRBJ1-1, with D possibly matching TRBD1 (5 bases). This CDR3 comprises 16 residues. The V and J ends lost 6 bases and 2 bases respectively, with 19 bases between them. The germline V gene encodes CDR1 ENHRY and CDR2 SYGVKD. The CDR3 DNA reads TGTGCCATCAGGAAGAGGGGCGGAGGGATTAACACTGAAGCTTTCTTT. Its protein product is CAIRKRGGGINTEAFF.

A few counts support this clonotype. This sequence joins TRBV4-3 and TRBJ2-1; TRBD2 matches at 11 bases. The CDR3 totals 15 residues. Germline CDR1 reads LGHNA; CDR2 reads YSLEER. V shed 4 bases and J 7 bases; nucleotides not matched to a gene: 6. The CDR3 here is CASSRISGRGNEQFF. In DNA, the CDR3 is TGCGCCAGCAGCCGTATTAGCGGGAGGGGAAATGAGCAGTTCTTC.

A few counts support this clonotype. CDR3 bases: TGTGCCAGCAGCCAAATGACAGGGGGCCATCTCGGGGAGCTGTTTTTT. Protein product: CASSQMTGGHLGELFF. The J gene is TRBJ2-2, the V gene TRBV7-8, with 10 bases fitting TRBD1. The CDR3 extends over 16 amino acids. The germline gives CDR1 SGHVS, CDR2 FQNEAQ. The V segment lost 5 bases and the J segment 7 bases; nucleotides outside the gene matches: 10.

This clonotype was detected only a few times. The chain employs TRBV12-3 or TRBV12-4 and TRBJ2-6; the D call may be TRBD1 or TRBD2 (5 bases each). The V gene lost 4 bases and the J gene lost 2 bases, with 15 bases spanning the gap. This CDR3 region has 17 residues. The CDR3 is CASSSGDGRPGANVLTF. The CDR3 nucleotides read TGTGCCAGCAGTTCCGGGGACGGAAGGCCTGGGGCCAACGTCCTGACTTTC.

This rearrangement joins TRBV20-1 to TRBJ2-3, with D unclear. Trimming took 6 bases from V and 1 from J, leaving 11 bases between them. The CDR3 covers 13 residues. Looked up from germline, CDR1 is DFQATT and CDR2 is SNEGSKA (reference sequence). The CDR3 reads CSAFEPRTDTQYF. In DNA, the CDR3 is TGCAGTGCCTTCGAACCACGCACAGATACGCAGTATTTT.

The V gene is TRBV20-1, the J gene TRBJ1-5, with D tentatively TRBD1 (6 bases). Trimming removed 2 bases from V and 4 bases from J, with 12 bases in between. Germline CDR1 is DFQATT and CDR2 is SNEGSKA (reference sequence). The CDR3 is 14 amino acids. The CDR3 here is CSARRTGSNQPQHF. The CDR3 DNA follows: TGCAGTGCTAGACGTACAGGGTCAAATCAGCCCCAGCATTTT.

In this sample, this clonotype turned up a few times. The chain combines TRBV20-1 with TRBJ2-7, with D tentatively TRBD1 or TRBD2 (5 bases each). The V gene lost 6 bases and the J gene lost 4 bases, with 19 bases spanning the gap. CDR1 DFQATT and CDR2 SNEGSKA come from the germline V gene (reference sequence). The CDR3 extends over 14 amino acids. This CDR3 is CSALKRDELYEQYF. DNA for the CDR3: TGCAGTGCCCTGAAAAGGGACGAGCTTTACGAGCAGTACTTC.